This paragraph reports one TCR beta chain. Its matching antigen is unknown. Regarding treatment: approximately nine-day PBMC culture with coronavirus spike peptide pools or control peptides (ViraFEST assay). For ViraFEST, peptide pools expanded antigen-specific T cells, after which the TCRs were sequenced. Oncomine TCR Beta short-read sequencing was applied to DNA from cultured CD4+ T cells. From the PCR reads, TCRdb called clonotypes with MiXCR, one entry per CDR3 protein. This table holds about 12,000 distinct CDR3 sequences, roughly 59% found once. These data originate in a study of vaccination and CD4 T cells after COVID-19. The overall study: Participants received two doses of either BNT162b2 or mRNA-1273 vaccine. The study collected post-vaccine samples a median 72 days after dose two, with a range of 14 to 241.

CDR3 size: 14 residues. V lost 5 bases to trimming and J lost 1 base, with 11 bases between them. The germline CDR1 and CDR2 sequences are SGHVS and FNYEAQ. Material: CD4+ T cells from blood, cultured in vitro. This rearrangement joins TRBV7-6 to TRBJ1-1; D gene uncertain. This clonotype originated in a human donor who had recovered from COVID-19. This CDR3 reads CASSHILRNTEAFF. The CDR3 DNA follows: TGTGCCAGCAGCCATATTCTCAGGAACACTGAAGCTTTCTTT.